The 15 T cell receptor beta chains listed next were all sequenced from one sample in a study of blood T cell repertoires in COVID-19. Sequencing used immunoSEQ multiplex PCR; TCRdb keeps in-frame clones, though not all of them. The repertoire holds 350,000 to 450,000 clones, around 84% seen once, with roughly 3.4% in the top ten. Sequencing was done on a sample of peripheral blood. These receptors all stem from a woman aged 18-29 years with acute or convalescent COVID-19.

The chain has TRBV10-2 and TRBJ2-7; the D is unclear. Germline V gene lookup returns CDR1 WSHSY and CDR2 SAAADI. The CDR3 runs 13 residues. V lost 0 bases and J 2 bases, leaving 5 bases between the germline ends. CDR3 loop: CASSESTTYEQYF. The CDR3 nucleotides read TGCGCCAGCAGTGAGTCCACAACCTACGAGCAGTACTTC.

The chain couples TRBV5-1 to TRBJ1-1; perhaps TRBD1 as D (5 bases). V lost 0 bases, J lost 2 bases, and 11 bases lay in between. Germline V gene lookup returns CDR1 SGHRS and CDR2 YFSETQ. This CDR3 is 15 amino acids long. The CDR3 loop is CASSLGARDNTEAFF. CDR3 nucleotide sequence: TGCGCCAGCAGCTTGGGAGCCAGGGATAACACTGAAGCTTTCTTT.

This rearrangement joins TRBV13 to TRBJ1-4; TRBD1 matches 8 bases. From germline, CDR1 is PRHDT and CDR2 FYEKMQ (reference sequence). Trimming took 0 bases from V and 8 from J; bases not matched to a gene: 5. The CDR3 is made up of 15 amino acids. CDR3 sequence: CASSLGGTGDEKLFF. The CDR3 DNA reads TGTGCCAGCAGCTTAGGTGGGACAGGAGACGAAAAACTGTTTTTT.

The V call is TRBV30, the J call TRBJ2-7, with TRBD1 matching 10 bases. Trimming took 7 bases from V and 4 from J; bases not matched to a gene: 7. The CDR3 loop spans 13 amino acids. Germline values: CDR1 GTSNPN, CDR2 SVGIG (reference sequence). CDR3 protein: CASFGTGDYEQYF. In DNA, the CDR3 is TGTGCCTCCTTCGGGACAGGGGATTACGAGCAGTACTTC.

This clone was observed once. V gene TRBV24-1 combines with J gene TRBJ2-2; a possible D gene is TRBD1 (5 bases). Per the germline V gene, CDR1 is KGHDR and CDR2 is SFDVKD. With 2 bases removed from V and 5 bases from J, the gap between germline ends came to 8 bases. This CDR3 is 14 amino acids long. The CDR3 DNA sequence: TGTGCCACCAGTGATTGGGGCCGGACCGGGGAGCTGTTTTTT. This gives the protein CATSDWGRTGELFF.

In its sample, this clone was seen once. The rearrangement links TRBV18 to TRBJ2-2; D not resolved. Germline values: CDR1 KGHSH, CDR2 LQKENI. The CDR3 consists of 15 residues. V lost 2 bases and J 0 bases, leaving 7 bases between the germline ends. CDR3 sequence (DNA): TGTGCCAGCTCACCAGACAAGACGAACACCGGGGAGCTGTTTTTT. This encodes CASSPDKTNTGELFF.

The rearrangement links TRBV6-5 to TRBJ1-2; 8 nucleotides line up with TRBD1. J was trimmed by 0 bases and V by 6 bases; bases with no gene match: 6. In germline, CDR1 is MNHEY, CDR2 SVGAGI. CDR3 size: 15 residues. In DNA form, the CDR3 reads TGTGCCAGCAGGACAGGGGCCTTAACTAACTATGGCTACACCTTC. It encodes CASRTGALTNYGYTF.

The gene calls are TRBV11-3 and TRBJ2-2; 8 bases align to TRBD2. From germline, CDR1 is SGHNT and CDR2 YENEEA. CDR3 size: 15 residues. Losses at the gene ends were 3 bases for V and 3 bases for J; bases not matched to a gene: 3. CDR3 region: CASSLNGGDTGELFF. CDR3 nucleotide sequence: TGTGCCAGCAGCTTGAACGGGGGGGACACCGGGGAGCTGTTTTTT.

The gene calls are TRBV6-6 and TRBJ2-7; 11 bases agree with TRBD1. CDR1 and CDR2 (germline): MNHNY, SVGAGI (reference sequence). The V segment lost 0 bases and the J segment 5 bases; nucleotides outside the gene matches: 6. This CDR3 has 16 amino acids. This chain's CDR3 is CASSYSPGTGGHEQYF. CDR3 sequence (DNA): TGTGCCAGCAGTTACTCGCCCGGGACAGGGGGTCACGAGCAGTACTTC.

The J gene is TRBJ1-2, the V gene TRBV18; weak D call: TRBD1 (5 bases). Germline CDR1 is KGHSH and CDR2 is LQKENI. Between the trimmed V and J ends, which lost 5 bases and 7 bases, there was a span of 14 bases. This CDR3 has 13 amino acids. The CDR3 DNA sequence: TGTGCCAGCTCAACCCTGGGGGGGTTTGGCTACACCTTC. It specifies CASSTLGGFGYTF.

This chain uses TRBV6-6 with TRBJ2-1, with TRBD2 identical over 9 bases. Germline CDR1 MNHNY, CDR2 SVGAGI (reference sequence). Trimming at V came to 2 bases and at J to 5 bases, leaving 7 bases not matched to a gene. CDR3 length equals 16 residues. The CDR3 sequence is CASSYPSGGLNNEQFF. Written as DNA, the CDR3 is TGTGCCAGCAGTTACCCGAGCGGGGGGCTAAACAATGAGCAGTTCTTC.

In this sample, this clone turned up once. This chain links TRBV6-5 with TRBJ2-5; TRBD1 agrees at 8 bases. The germline CDR1 and CDR2 sequences are MNHEY and SVGAGI. The CDR3 is made up of 14 amino acids. V trimming: 5 bases; J trimming: 5 bases; junction bases outside the gene matches: 7. CDR3 loop: CASSPRQGWETQYF. The DNA of the CDR3 is TGTGCCAGCAGTCCTCGACAGGGGTGGGAGACCCAGTACTTC.

This chain connects TRBV30 to TRBJ1-6; 8 nucleotides agree with TRBD1. This CDR3 comprises 13 residues. With 5 bases clipped from V and 7 bases from J, the junction kept 4 bases outside the gene matches. CDR1 and CDR2 (germline): GTSNPN, SVGIG (reference sequence). CDR3 DNA: TGTGCCTGGGCGGACAGGGACAATTCACCCCTCCACTTT. The encoded protein is CAWADRDNSPLHF.

The genes are TRBV25-1 and TRBJ1-4; 9 nucleotides agree with TRBD1. The V segment lost 3 bases and the J segment 7 bases; nucleotides outside the gene matches: 0. The germline V gene encodes CDR1 MGHDK and CDR2 SYGVNS. This CDR3 comprises 13 residues. CDR3 DNA: TGTGCCAGCAGTGAGGACAGGGGTGAAAAACTGTTTTTT. Amino acids: CASSEDRGEKLFF.

The chain employs TRBV27 and TRBJ2-7; TRBD2 is a possible D gene (6 bases). The germline CDR1 and CDR2 sequences are MNHEY and SMNVEV (reference sequence). This CDR3 is 15 amino acids long. Trimming pared 3 bases from V and 5 bases from J, leaving 17 bases between. DNA of the CDR3: TGTGCCAGCAGTTTCAAAATGGGCGCTAGCGACGAGCAGTACTTC. Protein product: CASSFKMGASDEQYF.